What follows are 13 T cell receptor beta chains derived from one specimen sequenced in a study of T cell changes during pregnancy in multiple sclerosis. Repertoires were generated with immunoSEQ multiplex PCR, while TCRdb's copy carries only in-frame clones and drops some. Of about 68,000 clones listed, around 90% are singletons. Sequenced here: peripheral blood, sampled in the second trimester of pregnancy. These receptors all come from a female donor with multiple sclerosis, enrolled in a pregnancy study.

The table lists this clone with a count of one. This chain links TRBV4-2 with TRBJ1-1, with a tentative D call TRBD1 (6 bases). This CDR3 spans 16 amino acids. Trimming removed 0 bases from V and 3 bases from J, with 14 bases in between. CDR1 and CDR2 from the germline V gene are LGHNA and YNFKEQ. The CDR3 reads CASSQERRQGYTEAFF. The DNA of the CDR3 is TGTGCCAGCAGCCAAGAAAGGCGCCAGGGGTACACTGAAGCTTTCTTT.

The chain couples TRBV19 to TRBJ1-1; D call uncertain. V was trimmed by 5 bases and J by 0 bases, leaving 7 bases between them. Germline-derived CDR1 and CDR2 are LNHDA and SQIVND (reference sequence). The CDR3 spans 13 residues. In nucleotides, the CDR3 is TGTGCCAGTAGTCCAGATATGAACACTGAAGCTTTCTTT. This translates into CASSPDMNTEAFF.

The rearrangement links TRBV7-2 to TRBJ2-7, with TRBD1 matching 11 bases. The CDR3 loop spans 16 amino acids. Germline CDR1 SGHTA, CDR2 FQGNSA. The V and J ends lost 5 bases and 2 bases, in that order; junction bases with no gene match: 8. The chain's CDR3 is CASSNPGGQGAYEQYF. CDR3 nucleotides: TGTGCCAGCAGCAACCCAGGGGGACAGGGGGCCTACGAGCAGTACTTC.

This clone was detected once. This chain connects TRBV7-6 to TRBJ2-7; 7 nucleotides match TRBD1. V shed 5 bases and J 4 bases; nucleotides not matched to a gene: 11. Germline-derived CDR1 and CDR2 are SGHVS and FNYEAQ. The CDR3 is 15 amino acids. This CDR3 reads CASSRVVGQLYEQYF. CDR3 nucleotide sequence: TGTGCCAGCAGCCGGGTAGTGGGACAGCTATACGAGCAGTACTTC.

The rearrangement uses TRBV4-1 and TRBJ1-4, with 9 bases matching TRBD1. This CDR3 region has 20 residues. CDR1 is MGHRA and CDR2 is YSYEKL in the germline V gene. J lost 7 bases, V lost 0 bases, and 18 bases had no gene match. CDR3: CASSQDQPRTGESQPEKLFF. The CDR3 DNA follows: TGCGCCAGCAGCCAAGACCAGCCTCGGACAGGGGAGAGTCAACCTGAAAAACTGTTTTTT.

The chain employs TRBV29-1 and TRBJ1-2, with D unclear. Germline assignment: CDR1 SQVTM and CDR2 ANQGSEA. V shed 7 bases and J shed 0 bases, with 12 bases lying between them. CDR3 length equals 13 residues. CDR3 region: CSGGSGANYGYTF. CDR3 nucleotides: TGCAGCGGCGGGAGCGGAGCTAACTATGGCTACACCTTC.

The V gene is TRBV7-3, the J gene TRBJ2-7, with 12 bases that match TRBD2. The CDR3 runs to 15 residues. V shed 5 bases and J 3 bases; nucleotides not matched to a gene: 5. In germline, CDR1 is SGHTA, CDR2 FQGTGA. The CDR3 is CASSPGLAGLYEQYF. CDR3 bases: TGTGCCAGCAGCCCCGGACTAGCGGGGCTCTACGAGCAGTACTTC. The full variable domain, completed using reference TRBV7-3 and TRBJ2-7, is GAGVSQTPSNKVTEKGKYVELRCDPISGHTALYWYRQSLGQGPEFLIYFQGTGAADDSGLPNDRFFAVRPEGSVSTLKIQRTERGDSAVYLCASSPGLAGLYEQYFGPGTRLTVT.

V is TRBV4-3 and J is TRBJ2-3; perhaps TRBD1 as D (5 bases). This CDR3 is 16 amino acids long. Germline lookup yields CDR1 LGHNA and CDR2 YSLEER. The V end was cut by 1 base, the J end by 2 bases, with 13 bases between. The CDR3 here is CASSQGQGRDTDTQYF. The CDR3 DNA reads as TGCGCCAGCAGCCAAGGGCAGGGTCGAGACACAGATACGCAGTATTTT.

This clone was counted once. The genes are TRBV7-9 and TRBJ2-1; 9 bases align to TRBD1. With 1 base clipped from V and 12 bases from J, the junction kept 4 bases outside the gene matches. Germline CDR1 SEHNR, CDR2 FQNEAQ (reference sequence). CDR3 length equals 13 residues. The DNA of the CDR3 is TGTGCCAGCAGCTTAGGGGGGGGACAGGGGCAGTTCTTC. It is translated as CASSLGGGQGQFF.

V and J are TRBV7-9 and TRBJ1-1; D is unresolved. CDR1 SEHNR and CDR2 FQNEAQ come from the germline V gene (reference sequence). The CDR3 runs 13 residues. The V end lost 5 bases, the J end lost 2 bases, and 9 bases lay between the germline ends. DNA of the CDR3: TGTGCCAGCAGCGCCCCAGTAAACACTGAAGCTTTCTTT. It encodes CASSAPVNTEAFF.

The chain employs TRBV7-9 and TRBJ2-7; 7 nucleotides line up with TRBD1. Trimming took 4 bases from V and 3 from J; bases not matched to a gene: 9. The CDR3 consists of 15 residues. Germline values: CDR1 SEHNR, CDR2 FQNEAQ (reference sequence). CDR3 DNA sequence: TGTGCCAGCAGCTCGAACAGGGGCACCTTCTACGAGCAGTACTTC. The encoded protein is CASSSNRGTFYEQYF.

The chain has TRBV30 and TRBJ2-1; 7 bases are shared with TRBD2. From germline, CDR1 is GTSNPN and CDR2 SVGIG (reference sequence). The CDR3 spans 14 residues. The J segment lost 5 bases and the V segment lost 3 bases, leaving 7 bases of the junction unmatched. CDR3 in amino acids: CAWRSGGGDNEQFF. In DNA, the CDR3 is TGTGCCTGGAGATCGGGGGGAGGTGACAATGAGCAGTTCTTC.

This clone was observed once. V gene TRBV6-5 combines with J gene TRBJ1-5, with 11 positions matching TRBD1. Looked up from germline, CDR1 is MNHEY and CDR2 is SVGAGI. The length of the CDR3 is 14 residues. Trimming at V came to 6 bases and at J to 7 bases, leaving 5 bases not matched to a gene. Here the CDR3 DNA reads TGTGCCAGCAGAGGACAGGGGGCTGGCCAGCCCCAGCATTTT. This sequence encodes CASRGQGAGQPQHF.